This TCR beta chain was retrieved from a study of shared clonotypes between healthy human individuals. Clones were sequenced by immunoSEQ multiplex PCR, and TCRdb holds only the in-frame ones, with some missing. Among around 1 million clones listed, over 75% were seen once. The CDR3 extends over 16 amino acids. Deletions cut 0 bases from V and 1 base from J, with 10 bases between. Germline assignment: CDR1 MNHEY and CDR2 SMNVEV (reference sequence). What was sequenced was memory CD4+ T cells sorted from blood. Regarding subset: CD45RA-negative fraction. V is TRBV27 and J is TRBJ1-5, with D maybe TRBD1 (5 bases). This clonotype originated in a man between 18 and 29 years old in good health. CDR3 amino acids: CASSLSWGRSNQPQHF. The CDR3 region has the DNA TGTGCCAGCAGTTTATCTTGGGGCAGGAGCAATCAGCCCCAGCATTTT.